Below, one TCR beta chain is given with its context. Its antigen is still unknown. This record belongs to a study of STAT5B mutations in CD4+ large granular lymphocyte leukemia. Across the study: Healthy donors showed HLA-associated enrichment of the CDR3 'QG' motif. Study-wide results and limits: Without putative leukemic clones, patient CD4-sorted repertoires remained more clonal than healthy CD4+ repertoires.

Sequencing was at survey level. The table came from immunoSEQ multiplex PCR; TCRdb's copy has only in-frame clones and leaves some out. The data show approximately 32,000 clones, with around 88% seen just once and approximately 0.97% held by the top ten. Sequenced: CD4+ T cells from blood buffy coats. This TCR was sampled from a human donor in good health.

For the CDR3, the DNA is TGTGCCAGTCGAGAAGGCGGCACCCGCTACACCTTC. Protein product: CASREGGTRYTF. V and J are TRBV6-6 and TRBJ1-2; D uncertain. V dropped 9 bases and J dropped 9 bases, with 17 bases sitting between them. CDR3 length: 12 amino acids. From germline, CDR1 is MNHNY and CDR2 SVGAGI (reference sequence).